This note documents a single T cell receptor (beta chain) sequence. These data come from a study of blood T cell repertoires in COVID-19. The length of the CDR3 is 15 residues. Germline CDR1 reads MDHEN; CDR2 reads SYDVKM. The V gene end was trimmed by 6 bases and the J gene end by 8 bases; junction bases not matched to a gene: 7. Only in-frame clones appear in the TCRdb table, and some are missing; sequencing was by immunoSEQ multiplex PCR. This table has about 200,000 clones, around 86% appearing once. This chain connects TRBV28 to TRBJ2-1, with TRBD2 identical over 13 bases. This TCR came from a human donor in a cohort sampled during active COVID-19. Sequenced sample: peripheral blood. DNA of the CDR3: TGTGCCAGCAGCCGGACTAGCGGGGGCCTCTATGAGCAGTTCTTC. Protein: CASSRTSGGLYEQFF.